This TCR beta chain is from a study of blood T cell repertoires in COVID-19. Study-level information: Acute and convalescent COVID-19 specimens originated in the United States, Italy and Spain. T cells, B-cell-depleted T cells, or PBMCs provided the cDNA or gDNA that served as material.

In the authors' workflow: Amplification with reference gene primers provided the estimates of nucleated cell counts. Profiled with immunoSEQ multiplex PCR; TCRdb holds only in-frame clones, not every one. That table is the source of V, J and clone size, and D and trimming were worked out from the DNA. The sample yields roughly 49,000 clones, 75% to 90% seen once. The trim removed 0 bases at V and 7 bases at J, leaving 8 bases unmatched. The CDR3 is 16 amino acids. Germline CDR1 and CDR2: MNHEY and SVGAGI. This TCR came from a man in his 60s with active COVID-19. The chain employs TRBV6-5 and TRBJ2-1; 8 bases agree with TRBD1. The sample was peripheral blood. The CDR3 sequence: CASSYSGQGMWNEQFF. Here the CDR3 DNA reads TGTGCCAGCAGTTACTCTGGACAGGGAATGTGGAATGAGCAGTTCTTC.